Sequencing of this T cell receptor beta chain was carried out in a study of cytomegalovirus exposure and HLA in healthy donors. As for the study in general: Out of about 410 genotyped donors, approximately 84% belonged to the Caucasian-associated ancestry cluster. Study results and limitations: Equally common other TCR beta chains were less clonally expanded than HLA-associated ones, a later analysis found. In a later analysis, several top co-occurrence clusters appeared linked to parvovirus B19, influenza, CMV and Epstein-Barr virus. It was confirmed in vitro that three of the CMV-associated chains were specific for CMV antigens.

This CDR3 comprises 16 residues. Germline-derived CDR1 and CDR2 are PRHDT and FYEKMQ (reference sequence). V was pared by 3 bases and J by 2 bases, with 6 bases of the junction left unmatched. PCR amplification relied on 60 Vbeta primers (plus 13 Jbeta primers). Libraries were prepared by immunoSEQ multiplex PCR; TCRdb keeps only in-frame clonotypes and omits some of them. The sample lists about 160,000 clones; over 75% were seen once. With respect to this clone: Its matching antigen is unknown.

The V call is TRBV13, the J call TRBJ1-3; 8 bases fit TRBD1. Sequencing was carried out using PBMCs. This clonotype was obtained from a woman in her 30s in good health and CMV-seronegative. The CDR3, as DNA: TGTGCCAGCAGCTTTAGACAGGGGCTCGCTGGAAACACCATATATTTT. Protein product: CASSFRQGLAGNTIYF. The complete variable domain, with remaining parts taken from reference TRBV13 and TRBJ1-3, reads AAGVIQSPRHLIKEKRETATLKCYPIPRHDTVYWYQQGPGQDPQFLISFYEKMQSDKGSIPDRFSAQQFSDYHSELNMSSLELGDSALYFCASSFRQGLAGNTIYFGEGSWLTVV.